This TCR beta chain stems from a study of identical twins listed by TCRdb under 2016. Context from the whole study: TCR alpha and beta repertoires from monozygotic twins, unrelated adults of various ages and cord blood were deep-sequenced to test whether fetal clonotypes persist. Replicate twin experiments were performed at different times using different library preparation protocols to rule out contamination. General conclusions and limits of the study: Abundant cord blood beta clonotypes carried fewer insertions; young adult naive repertoires showed a weaker similar trend, while memory repertoires showed none. Conclusions relied on cross-sectional statistical analysis, since the same donors could not be followed over many years. Recombination models systematically underestimated out-of-frame TCR alpha sharing in monozygotic twins but agreed with sharing between unrelated individuals. Invariant T cells such as MAIT and iNKT could partly confound zero-insertion analyses, although diverse VJ usage argued against such confounding for most clonotypes. In beta out-of-frame sequences, excess twin sharing was weaker, because having fewer shared sequences lowered the signal-to-noise ratio. Compared with coincidental sharing between unrelated individuals, an excess of low generation-probability sequences was observed among out-of-frame TCR alpha sequences shared between twins.

Libraries were prepared through 5' RACE. For sequencing, an Illumina HiSeq 2000 was employed. Template switching introduced a universal primer binding site; the final cDNA contained a unique molecular identifier, enabling accurate counting of TCR cDNA molecules. First-strand cDNA for TCR alpha and beta chains was synthesized from specific primers in the conserved constant-segment region. To control for contamination, each cDNA library was double barcoded with a SMART-Mk sample barcode plus Illumina barcodes. TruSeq adapter sequences along with Illumina sample barcodes were introduced in two successive PCR steps. Sequencing of the TCR alpha and beta cDNA libraries was done on the Illumina HiSeq platform using custom primers. Per the authors' processing: MiGEC processed the raw reads to extract unique molecular identifiers, while MiXCR was used to determine the CDR3 positions. For each individual, recombination models were inferred using an EM algorithm with the repgenHMM and IGoR tools. Shared clonotypes were analyzed with the tcR package in R, and sharing was normalized by the product of cloneset sizes. Out-of-frame nonproductive sequences were analyzed to study raw recombination free of thymic and clonal selection effects. Through fastp at Q25 and MiXCR, TCRdb rebuilt clones from the public reads, retaining in-frame beta chains. Entries that share a CDR3 protein sequence are merged under the most common genes and DNA. It is TCRdb's table, rather than the study itself, that gives the V and J calls and clone size. A total of roughly 350,000 distinct CDR3 sequences appear in this sample, over 9% of them only once. Approximately 7.9% of the sample rests with the top ten.

From cysteine to phenylalanine, the CDR3 is 14 amino acids long. Only CDR3 DNA is held: 42 bases, read in frame from base 1. V lost 6 bases and J lost 1 base, and the count of bases not matched to a germline gene is 2. About this clonotype: Its antigen target is currently unknown. Qualities for individual bases were not recorded, and no much larger clone is one base off.

Every donor was a healthy Caucasian. Three pairs of female monozygotic twins, all aged about 18 to 29 years, made up the twin cohort. Positive isolation kits from Invitrogen were used to isolate the CD4+ and CD8+ T cell populations. These records were also assigned to another study, of yellow fever vaccine responses in identical twins. As described in the second report: According to the authors, the vaccine-induced T cell response in identical twins seemed to be partly convergent and partly specific to each individual. The study precisely tracked vaccine-responding T cell clones in identical twins.

This receptor chain uses TRBV12-3 or TRBV12-4 and TRBJ2-5; 10 nucleotides in the junction match TRBD1. Sequenced: CD8+ T cells sorted from blood. The receptor was derived from a woman under 30 in good health. CDR3 reads: CASSWDRGQETQYF. The DNA sequence reads TGTGCCAGCAGCTGGGACAGGGGCCAAGAGACCCAGTACTTC.